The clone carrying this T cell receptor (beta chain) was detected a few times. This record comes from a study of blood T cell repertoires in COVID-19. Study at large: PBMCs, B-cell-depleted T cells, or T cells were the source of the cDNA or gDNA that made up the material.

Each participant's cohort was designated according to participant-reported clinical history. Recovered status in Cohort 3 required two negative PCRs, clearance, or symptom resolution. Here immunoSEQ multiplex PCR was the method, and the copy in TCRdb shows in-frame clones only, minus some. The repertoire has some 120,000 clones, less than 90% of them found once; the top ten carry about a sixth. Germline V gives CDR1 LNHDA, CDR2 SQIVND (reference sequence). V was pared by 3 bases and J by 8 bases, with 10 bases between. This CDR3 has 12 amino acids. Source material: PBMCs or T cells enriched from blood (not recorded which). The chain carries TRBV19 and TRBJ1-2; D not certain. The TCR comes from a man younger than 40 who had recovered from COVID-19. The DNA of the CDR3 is TGTGCCAGTAGTATGAGGTCCGAGGGCTACACCTTC. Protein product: CASSMRSEGYTF.